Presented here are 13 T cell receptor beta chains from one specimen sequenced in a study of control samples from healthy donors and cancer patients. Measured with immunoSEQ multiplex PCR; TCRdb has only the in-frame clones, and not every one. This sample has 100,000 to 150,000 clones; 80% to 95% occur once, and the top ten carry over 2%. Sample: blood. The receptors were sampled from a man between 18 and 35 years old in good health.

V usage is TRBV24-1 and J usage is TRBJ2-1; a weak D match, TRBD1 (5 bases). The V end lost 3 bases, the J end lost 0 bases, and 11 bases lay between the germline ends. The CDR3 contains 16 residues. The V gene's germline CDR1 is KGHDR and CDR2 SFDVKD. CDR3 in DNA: TGTGCCACCAGTGATCGACAGATTGGCTCCTACAATGAGCAGTTCTTC. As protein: CATSDRQIGSYNEQFF.

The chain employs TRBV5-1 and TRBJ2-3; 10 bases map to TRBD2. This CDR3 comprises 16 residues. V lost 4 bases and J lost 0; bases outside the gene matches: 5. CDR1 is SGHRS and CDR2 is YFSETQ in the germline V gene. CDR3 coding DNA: TGCGCCAGCAGCCTATGGACTAGCGGAAGCACAGATACGCAGTATTTT. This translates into CASSLWTSGSTDTQYF.

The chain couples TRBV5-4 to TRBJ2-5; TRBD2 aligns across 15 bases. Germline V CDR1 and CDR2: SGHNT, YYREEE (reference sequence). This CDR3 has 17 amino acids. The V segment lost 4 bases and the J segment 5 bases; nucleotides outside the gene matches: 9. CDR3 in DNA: TGTGCCAGCAGCACTGGGGGACTAGCGGGAGGATTTGAGACCCAGTACTTC. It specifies CASSTGGLAGGFETQYF.

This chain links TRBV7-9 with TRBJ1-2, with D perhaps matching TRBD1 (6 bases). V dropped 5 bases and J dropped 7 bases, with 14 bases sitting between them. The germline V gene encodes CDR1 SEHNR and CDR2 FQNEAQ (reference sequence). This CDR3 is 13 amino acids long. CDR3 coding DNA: TGTGCCAGCAGCGCACCGGGACACTCTGGCTACACCTTC. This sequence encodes CASSAPGHSGYTF.

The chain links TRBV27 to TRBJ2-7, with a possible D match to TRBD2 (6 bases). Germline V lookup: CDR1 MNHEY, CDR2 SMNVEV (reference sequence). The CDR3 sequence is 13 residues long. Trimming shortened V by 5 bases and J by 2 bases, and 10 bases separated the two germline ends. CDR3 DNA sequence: TGTGCCAGCAGTACTGGGACTCCCTACGAGCAGTACTTC. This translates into CASSTGTPYEQYF.

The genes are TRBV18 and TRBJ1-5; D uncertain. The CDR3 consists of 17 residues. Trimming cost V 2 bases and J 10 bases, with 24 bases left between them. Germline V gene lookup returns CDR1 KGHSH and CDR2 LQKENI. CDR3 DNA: TGTGCCAGCTCACCATTGGGCAGCGGGCAACTCCATGGACCCCAGCATTTT. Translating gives CASSPLGSGQLHGPQHF. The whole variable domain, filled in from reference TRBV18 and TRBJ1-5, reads NAGVMQNPRHLVRRRGQEARLRCSPMKGHSHVYWYRQLPEEGLKFMVYLQKENIIDESGMPKERFSAEFPKEGPSILRIQQVVRGDSAAYFCASSPLGSGQLHGPQHFGDGTRLSIL.

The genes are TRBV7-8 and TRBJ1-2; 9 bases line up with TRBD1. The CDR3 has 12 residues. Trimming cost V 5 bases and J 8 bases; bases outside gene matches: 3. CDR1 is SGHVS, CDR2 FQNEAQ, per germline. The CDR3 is CASSPGTGGYTF. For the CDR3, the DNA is TGTGCCAGCAGCCCCGGGACAGGGGGCTACACCTTC. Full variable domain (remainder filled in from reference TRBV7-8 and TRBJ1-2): GAGVSQSPRYKVAKRGQDVALRCDPISGHVSLFWYQQALGQGPEFLTYFQNEAQLDKSGLPSDRFFAERPEGSVSTLKIQRTQQEDSAVYLCASSPGTGGYTFGSGTRLTVV.

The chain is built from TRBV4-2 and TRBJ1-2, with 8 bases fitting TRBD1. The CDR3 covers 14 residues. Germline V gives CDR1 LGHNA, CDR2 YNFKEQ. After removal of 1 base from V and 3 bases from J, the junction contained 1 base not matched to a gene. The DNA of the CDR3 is TGTGCCAGCAGCCAAGCGGGACAGGACTATGGCTACACCTTC. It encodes CASSQAGQDYGYTF.

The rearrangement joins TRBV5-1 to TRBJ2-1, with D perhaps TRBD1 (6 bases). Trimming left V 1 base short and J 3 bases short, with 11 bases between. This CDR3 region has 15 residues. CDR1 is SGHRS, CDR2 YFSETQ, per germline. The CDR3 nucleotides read TGCGCCAGCAGCTTGTCAGGGGAGATCTACAATGAGCAGTTCTTC. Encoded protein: CASSLSGEIYNEQFF.

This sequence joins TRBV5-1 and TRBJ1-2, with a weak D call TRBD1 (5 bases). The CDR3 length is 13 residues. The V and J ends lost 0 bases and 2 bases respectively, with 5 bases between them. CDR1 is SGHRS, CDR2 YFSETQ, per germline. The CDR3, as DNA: TGCGCCAGCAGCTTGGCAGGGAACTATGGCTACACCTTC. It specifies CASSLAGNYGYTF.

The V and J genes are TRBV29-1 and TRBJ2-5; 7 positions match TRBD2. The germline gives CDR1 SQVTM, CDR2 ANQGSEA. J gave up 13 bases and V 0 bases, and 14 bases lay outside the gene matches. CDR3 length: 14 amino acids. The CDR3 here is CSVEEVRASGNLYF. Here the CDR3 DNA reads TGCAGCGTTGAAGAGGTTCGGGCTAGCGGAAATTTGTACTTC.

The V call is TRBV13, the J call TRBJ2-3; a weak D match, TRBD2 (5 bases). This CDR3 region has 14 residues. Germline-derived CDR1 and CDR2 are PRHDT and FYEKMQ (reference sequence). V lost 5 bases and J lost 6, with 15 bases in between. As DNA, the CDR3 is TGTGCCAGCAGCCCGTGGGAGACCGGTGATACGCAGTATTTT. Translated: CASSPWETGDTQYF.

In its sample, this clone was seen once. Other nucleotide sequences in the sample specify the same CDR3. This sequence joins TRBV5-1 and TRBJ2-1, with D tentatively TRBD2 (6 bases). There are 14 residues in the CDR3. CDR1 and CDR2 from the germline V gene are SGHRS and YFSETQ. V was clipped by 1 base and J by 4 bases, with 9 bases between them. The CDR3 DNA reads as TGCGCCAGCAGCTTGACCGGGGGTTACAATGAGCAGTTCTTC. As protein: CASSLTGGYNEQFF.